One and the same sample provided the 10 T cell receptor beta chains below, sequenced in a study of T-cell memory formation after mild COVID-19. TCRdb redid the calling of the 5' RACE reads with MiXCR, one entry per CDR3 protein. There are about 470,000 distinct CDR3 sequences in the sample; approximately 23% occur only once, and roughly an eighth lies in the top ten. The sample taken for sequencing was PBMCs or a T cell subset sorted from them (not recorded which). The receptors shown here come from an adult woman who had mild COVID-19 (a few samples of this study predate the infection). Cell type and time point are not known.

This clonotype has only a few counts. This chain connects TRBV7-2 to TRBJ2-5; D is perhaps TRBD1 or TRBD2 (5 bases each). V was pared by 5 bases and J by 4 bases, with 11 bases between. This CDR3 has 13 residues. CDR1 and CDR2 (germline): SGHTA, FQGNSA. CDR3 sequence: CASSGGARETQYF. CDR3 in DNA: TGTGCCAGCAGCGGGGGTGCAAGAGAGACCCAGTACTTC.

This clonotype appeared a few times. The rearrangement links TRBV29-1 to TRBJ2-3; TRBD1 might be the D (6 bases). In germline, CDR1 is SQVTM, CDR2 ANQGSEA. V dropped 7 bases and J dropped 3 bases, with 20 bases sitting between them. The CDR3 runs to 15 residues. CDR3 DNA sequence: TGCAGCGCGGTGCCGGACAGCCGCATAACAGATACGCAGTATTTT. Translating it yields CSAVPDSRITDTQYF.

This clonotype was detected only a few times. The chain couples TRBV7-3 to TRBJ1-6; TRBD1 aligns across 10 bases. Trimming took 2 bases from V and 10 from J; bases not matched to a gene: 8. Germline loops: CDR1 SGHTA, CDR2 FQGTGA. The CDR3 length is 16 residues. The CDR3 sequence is CASSLGAGTGASPLHF. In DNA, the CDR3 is TGTGCCAGCAGCTTAGGGGCCGGGACAGGGGCCTCACCCCTCCACTTT.

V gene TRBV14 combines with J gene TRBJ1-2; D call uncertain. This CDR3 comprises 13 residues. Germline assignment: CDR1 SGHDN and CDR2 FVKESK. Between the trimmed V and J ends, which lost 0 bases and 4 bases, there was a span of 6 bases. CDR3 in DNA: TGTGCCAGCAGCCAAGATCATCGCTATGGCTACACCTTC. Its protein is CASSQDHRYGYTF.

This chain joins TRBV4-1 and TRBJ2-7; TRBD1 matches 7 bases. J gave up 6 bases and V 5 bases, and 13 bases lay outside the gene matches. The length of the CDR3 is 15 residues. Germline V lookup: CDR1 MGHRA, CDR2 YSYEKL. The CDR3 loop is CASSDRQGWNGEQYF. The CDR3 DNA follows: TGCGCCAGCAGCGACAGACAGGGTTGGAACGGCGAGCAGTACTTC.

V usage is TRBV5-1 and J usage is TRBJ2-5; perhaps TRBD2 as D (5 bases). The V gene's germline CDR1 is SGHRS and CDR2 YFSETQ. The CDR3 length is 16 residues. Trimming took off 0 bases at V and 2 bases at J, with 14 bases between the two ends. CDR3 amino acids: CASSLVATTGQETQYF. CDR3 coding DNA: TGCGCCAGCAGCTTGGTGGCGACTACCGGACAAGAGACCCAGTACTTC.

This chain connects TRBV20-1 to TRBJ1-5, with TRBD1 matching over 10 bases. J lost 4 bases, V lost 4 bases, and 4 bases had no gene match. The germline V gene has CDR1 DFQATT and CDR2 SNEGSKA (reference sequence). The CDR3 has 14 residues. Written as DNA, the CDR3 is TGCAGTGCTAAAGGGGGACAGGGGAATCAGCCCCAGCATTTT. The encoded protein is CSAKGGQGNQPQHF.

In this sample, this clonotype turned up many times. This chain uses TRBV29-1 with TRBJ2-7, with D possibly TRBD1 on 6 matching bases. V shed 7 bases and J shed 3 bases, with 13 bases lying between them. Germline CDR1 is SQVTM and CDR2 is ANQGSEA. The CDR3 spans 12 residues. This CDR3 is CSATGTSYEQYF. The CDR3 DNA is TGCAGCGCTACCGGGACAAGCTACGAGCAGTACTTC.

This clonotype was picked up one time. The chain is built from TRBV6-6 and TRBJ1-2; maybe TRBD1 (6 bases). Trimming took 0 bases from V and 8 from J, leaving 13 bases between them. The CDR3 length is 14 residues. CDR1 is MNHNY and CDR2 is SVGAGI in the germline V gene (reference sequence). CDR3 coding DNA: TGTGCCAGCAGTTACTCGGCCAGGGGTAGCGGCTACACCTTC. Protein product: CASSYSARGSGYTF.

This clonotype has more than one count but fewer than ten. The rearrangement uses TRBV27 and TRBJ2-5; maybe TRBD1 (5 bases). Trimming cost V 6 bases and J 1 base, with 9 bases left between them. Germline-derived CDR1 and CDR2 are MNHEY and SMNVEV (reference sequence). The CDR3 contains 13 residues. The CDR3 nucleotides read TGTGCCAGCAGCCAGGGTGGCCAAGAGACCCAGTACTTC. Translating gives CASSQGGQETQYF.